Sequencing of this T cell receptor (beta chain) was carried out in a study of glioma-infiltrating T cells. Amplification of TCR alpha and beta CDR3 regions from RNA used iRepertoire nested multiplex PCR. For one-step reverse transcription and amplification, about 85-400 ng of tissue mRNA or PBMC total RNA was used. From the multiplex PCR reads, TCRdb called clonotypes with MiXCR, one entry per CDR3 protein. The sample lists about 190,000 distinct CDR3 sequences, more than 25% occurring once. Study-wide points: Only very few CDR3 sequences appeared in both tissue and blood.

CDR1 and CDR2 from the germline V gene are SEHNR and FQNEAQ (reference sequence). The ends were cut back, 6 bases at V and 2 bases at J, with 14 bases in the middle. CDR3 length: 14 residues. This clonotype has a count of ten or more. Its target is not known. The chain has TRBV7-9 and TRBJ2-7; the D is unclear. The source of this sequence is a human donor with low-grade glioma or glioblastoma, undergoing nonglioma brain surgery, or in good health (not recorded which). The source material was glioma tissue, nonneoplastic brain tissue, or PBMCs (not recorded which). CDR3 nucleotide sequence: TGTGCCAGCAGAATAGATACGGGTGCCTACGAGCAGTACTTC. It encodes CASRIDTGAYEQYF. Looking up the rest from reference TRBV7-9 and TRBJ2-7 gives the full variable domain: DTGVSQNPRHKITKRGQNVTFRCDPISEHNRLYWYRQTLGQGPEFLTYFQNEAQLEKSRLLSDRFSAERPKGSFSTLEIQRTEQGDSAMYLCASRIDTGAYEQYFGPGTRLTVT.